This TCR beta chain was recorded in a study of blood T cell repertoires in COVID-19. Overall study: From the United States, Italy and Spain came samples of acute and convalescent COVID-19. PBMCs, B-cell-depleted T cells, or T cells were the source of the cDNA or gDNA that made up the material.

Authors' processing steps: Amplification of reference gene primers was used by the study to estimate nucleated cell counts. The method was immunoSEQ multiplex PCR; TCRdb's version includes in-frame clones alone and lacks a portion of them. Clone size and V and J calls were adopted from that table, with D and trimming inferred from the DNA. Of 330,000 or so clones listed, approximately 90% are singletons. Patients in Seattle were enrolled during active infection, then followed longitudinally. Material: peripheral blood. The clonotype was recovered from a woman aged 60-75 years with COVID-19, enrolled during active disease.

The CDR3 loop is CASSYLGQSTDTQYF. DNA for the CDR3: TGTGCCAGCAGTTACCTTGGACAGAGCACAGATACGCAGTATTTT. The chain recombines TRBV6-5 with TRBJ2-3; D perhaps matches TRBD1 (6 bases). The germline V gene encodes CDR1 MNHEY and CDR2 SVGAGI. V lost 2 bases and J lost 0, with 9 bases in between. The CDR3 totals 15 residues.